This T cell receptor beta chain was documented in a study of cytomegalovirus exposure and HLA in healthy donors. The PCR ran on 60 Vbeta and 13 Jbeta primers. TCRdb's table, derived via immunoSEQ multiplex PCR, lists solely in-frame clones and lacks some. The sample carries 230,000 or so clones, 80% to 95% recorded once. From germline, CDR1 is LNHDA and CDR2 SQIVND (reference sequence). CDR3 length equals 14 residues. V was clipped by 3 bases and J by 2 bases; unmatched bases: 1. The sequencing input was PBMCs. The chain is built from TRBV19 and TRBJ2-7, with 10 bases matching TRBD1. The clonotype comes from a girl aged 2-10 years in good health and CMV-seronegative. The CDR3 DNA follows: TGTGCCAGTAGTATGGGGACAGGGGCCTACGAGCAGTACTTC. This translates into CASSMGTGAYEQYF.